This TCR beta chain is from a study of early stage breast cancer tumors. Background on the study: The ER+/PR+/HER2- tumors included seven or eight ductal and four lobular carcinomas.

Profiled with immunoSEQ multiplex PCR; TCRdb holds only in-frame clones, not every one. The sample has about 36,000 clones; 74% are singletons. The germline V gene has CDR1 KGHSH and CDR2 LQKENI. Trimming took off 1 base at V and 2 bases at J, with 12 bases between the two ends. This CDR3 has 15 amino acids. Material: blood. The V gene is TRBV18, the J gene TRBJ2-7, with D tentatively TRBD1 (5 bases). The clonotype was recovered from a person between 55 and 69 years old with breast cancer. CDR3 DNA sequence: TGTGCCAGCTCACCACGGCAAGGGGTGGCCTACGAGCAGTACTTC. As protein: CASSPRQGVAYEQYF. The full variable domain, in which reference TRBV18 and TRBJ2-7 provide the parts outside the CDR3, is NAGVMQNPRHLVRRRGQEARLRCSPMKGHSHVYWYRQLPEEGLKFMVYLQKENIIDESGMPKERFSAEFPKEGPSILRIQQVVRGDSAAYFCASSPRQGVAYEQYFGPGTRLTVT.